This is a list of T cell receptor beta chains from one sample in a study of regulatory T cells in long-lasting Graves disease. TCRdb itself ran the multiplex PCR reads through MiXCR, one entry per CDR3 protein. The data show about 340,000 distinct CDR3 sequences, with roughly a fifth seen just once and around 30% held by the top ten. The source was peripheral blood mononuclear cells (PBMCs), collected when the disease was refractory, from a patient treated with antithyroid drugs. Every receptor here comes from a female donor with Graves disease. CDR3s include the opening cysteine and the closing phenylalanine or tryptophan. Fields, in order: CDR3 length, clone size, J gene, D gene, V gene, CDR3 DNA, CDR3 protein. The D gene is left open where the match is weak. Some rows have no size entry. The others give once, few or many, or a class for an expanded clone.

16 few TRBJ2-7 TRBD1 TRBV6-2/TRBV6-3 TGTGCCAGCAGTTACGGTAGAAGACAGGGGGCCTACGAGCAGTACTTC CASSYGRRQGAYEQYF
16 . TRBJ1-4 TRBD1 TRBV2 TGTGCCAGCAGTTGGCAGGGGGCAGGAACTAATGAAAAACTGTTTTTT CASSWQGAGTNEKLFF
15 many TRBJ1-1 TRBD1 TRBV18 TGTGCCAGCTCCTCAGGGGGCGGGACTCAAGGGGAAGCTTTCTTT CASSSGGGTQGEAFF
14 many TRBJ1-5 . TRBV5-1 TGCGCCAGCAGCTGGGACACAGGGAATCAGCCCCAGCATTTT CASSWDTGNQPQHF
14 . TRBJ2-7 TRBD1 TRBV13 TGTGCCAGCAGGAAGACAGGGACCCCCTACGAGCAGTACTTC CASRKTGTPYEQYF
15 many TRBJ2-7 TRBD1 TRBV7-8 TGTGCCAGCAGCTTAGCGGTAGGGGGCTTTTACGAGCAGTACTTC CASSLAVGGFYEQYF
14 many TRBJ1-2 . TRBV11-2 TGTGCCAGCAGCCCTCAGTTGGTACCTTATGGCTACACCTTC CASSPQLVPYGYTF
14 many TRBJ1-5 . TRBV29-1 TGCAGCGTTCGGGCAGGGCCGGGCAATCAGCCCCAGCATTTT CSVRAGPGNQPQHF
16 many TRBJ2-6 TRBD1 TRBV10-3 TGTGCCATCAGTGCCCGACAGGGGGCTGGGGCCAACGTCCTGACTTTC CAISARQGAGANVLTF
14 many TRBJ1-5 TRBD1 TRBV6-1 TGTGCCAGCAGTGGACAGGGGGCCCGGCAGCCCCAGCATTTT CASSGQGARQPQHF
14 . TRBJ2-7 . TRBV28 TGTGCCAGCAGTTTTGGGACCGGGCCCTACGAGCGGTACTTC CASSFGTGPYERYF
14 many TRBJ1-4 . TRBV12-3/TRBV12-4 TGTGCCAGCAGTTTAGGGGGGTCCAATGAAAAACTGTTTTTT CASSLGGSNEKLFF
14 . TRBJ1-5 TRBD1 TRBV20-1 TGCAGTGCTAGGGGACAGGAGCTCAATCAGCCCCAGCATTTT CSARGQELNQPQHF
15 few TRBJ1-1 . TRBV10-3 TGTGCCGTCAGTGAGTCGGGAGACAGAACCCATGAAGCTTTCTTT CAVSESGDRTHEAFF
14 many TRBJ2-7 . TRBV6-1 TGTGCCAGCAGTCAGACACCTGCCGGCTACGAGCAGTACTTC CASSQTPAGYEQYF
18 once TRBJ2-6 . TRBV5-1 TGCGCCAGCAGCCCCCAATGGGGTACCCACTCTGGGGCCAACGTCCTGACTTTC CASSPQWGTHSGANVLTF
14 . TRBJ2-7 TRBD1 TRBV5-5 TGTGCCAGCAGCTTTTGGGACAGTAACTACGAGCAGTACTTC CASSFWDSNYEQYF
13 . TRBJ1-5 . TRBV19 TGTGCCAGTAGAGACCAGGGCGGTCAGCCCCAGCATTTT CASRDQGGQPQHF
14 many TRBJ1-1 . TRBV12-3/TRBV12-4 TGTGCCAGCAGCCCCTCCTGGGTGGGCACTGAAGCTTTCTTT CASSPSWVGTEAFF
18 few TRBJ1-5 . TRBV7-3 TGTGCCAGCAGCTTAGGGCAGGCATATCGTCATAGCAATCAGCCCCAGCATTTT CASSLGQAYRHSNQPQHF
15 few TRBJ2-7 . TRBV20-1 TGCAGTGCTAGAGACTGGAGGGGACAGACCTACGAGCAGTACTTC CSARDWRGQTYEQYF
14 many TRBJ1-1 . TRBV7-9 TGTGCCAGCAGCTTAGCGGGGGAATCCCCTGAAGCTTTCTTT CASSLAGESPEAFF
15 many TRBJ2-2 TRBD2 TRBV12-3/TRBV12-4 TGTGCCAGCAGTTTGGCGGGGGGGAACACCGGGGAGCTGTTTTTT CASSLAGGNTGELFF
16 . TRBJ2-7 . TRBV7-2 TGTGCCAGCAGCTTAGTGTATCAGGGGGGGTTTTACGAGCAGTACTTC CASSLVYQGGFYEQYF
15 few TRBJ2-2 . TRBV6-1 TGTGCCAGCAGCCCATCAGGAGGGGCGGCCGGGGAGCTGTTTTTT CASSPSGGAAGELFF
13 . TRBJ2-7 . TRBV7-9 TGTGCCAGCAGCCCGACTGTCTCCTACGAGCAGTACTTC CASSPTVSYEQYF
15 many TRBJ1-2 TRBD1 TRBV13 TGTGCCAGCAGCTCAGGGGGGACAGCCCCCTATGGCTACACCTTC CASSSGGTAPYGYTF
17 few TRBJ1-1 . TRBV7-9 TGTGCCAGCAGCCCTTACCATCGACTCTTTTTAAACACTGAAACTTTCTTT CASSPYHRLFLNTETFF
14 few TRBJ2-7 TRBD2 TRBV6-4 TGTGCCAGCAGAGAAGGACTAGCGAACTACGAGCAGTACTTC CASREGLANYEQYF
16 many TRBJ2-7 . TRBV12-3/TRBV12-4 TGTGCCAGCAGCCCCGTGGGAGGGGGGGCGAACTACGAGCAGTACTTC CASSPVGGGANYEQYF
14 . TRBJ1-1 . TRBV6-5 TGTGCCAGCAGTTACGGGGGGGTAGCCACTGAAGCTTTCTTT CASSYGGVATEAFF
17 many TRBJ1-1 . TRBV10-3 TGTGCTACTTCGAGTCCCGGTGGGCGTACCTTGAACACTGAAGCTTTCTTT CATSSPGGRTLNTEAFF
12 many TRBJ2-7 . TRBV5-1 TGCGCCAGCAGCTTGTTCGGTCAGGAGCAGTACTTC CASSLFGQEQYF
15 few TRBJ1-4 . TRBV9 TGTGCCAGCAGCGTAGCTAGGGGATCGGAAGAAAAACTGTTTTTT CASSVARGSEEKLFF
13 . TRBJ1-2 . TRBV9 TGTGCCAGCAGCGTAGAGGGTATCGATGGCTACACCTTC CASSVEGIDGYTF
14 many TRBJ2-7 . TRBV3-1 TGTGCCAGCAGCCAGGCTAGCGTGGTCCACGAGCAGTACTTC CASSQASVVHEQYF
13 many TRBJ1-6 . TRBV2 TGTGCCAGCAGAGGGGGGAATAATTCACCCCTCCACTTT CASRGGNNSPLHF
13 . TRBJ1-2 . TRBV28 TGTGCCAGCAGTTTTAGCCCAGGGTATGGCTACACCTTC CASSFSPGYGYTF
14 many TRBJ2-2 . TRBV7-2 TGTGCCAGCAGCCGTCAGCGAATCACCGGGGAGCTGTTTTTT CASSRQRITGELFF
12 many TRBJ2-7 . TRBV5-1 TGTGCCAGCAGTTTAGTGGGCGACGAGCAGTACTTC CASSLVGDEQYF
18 once TRBJ2-1 TRBD2 TRBV28 TGTGCCAGCAGTTTATCTCCGGGGACTAGCGGGGGGGCCGGTGAGCAGTTCTTC CASSLSPGTSGGAGEQFF
14 once TRBJ2-3 . TRBV29-1 TGCAGCGTTGCCCGAGGTCGGGGTCCAGATACGCAGTATTTT CSVARGRGPDTQYF
14 . TRBJ1-1 TRBD1 TRBV7-6 TGTGCCAGCAGCGAAAGACAGGGAGGCACTGAAGCTTTCTTT CASSERQGGTEAFF